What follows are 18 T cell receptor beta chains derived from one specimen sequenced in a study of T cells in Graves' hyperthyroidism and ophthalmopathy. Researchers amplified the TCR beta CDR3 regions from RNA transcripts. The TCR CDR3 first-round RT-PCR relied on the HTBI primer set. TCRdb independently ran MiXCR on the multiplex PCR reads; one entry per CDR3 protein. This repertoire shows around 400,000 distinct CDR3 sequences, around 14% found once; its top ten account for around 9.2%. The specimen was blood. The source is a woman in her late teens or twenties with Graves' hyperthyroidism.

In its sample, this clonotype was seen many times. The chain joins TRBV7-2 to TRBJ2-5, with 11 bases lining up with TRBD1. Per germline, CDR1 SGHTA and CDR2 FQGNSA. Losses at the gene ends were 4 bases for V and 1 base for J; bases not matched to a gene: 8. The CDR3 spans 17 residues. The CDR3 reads CASSSSGQGVRQETQYF. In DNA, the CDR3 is TGTGCCAGCAGCTCCTCGGGACAGGGGGTTCGCCAAGAGACCCAGTACTTC.

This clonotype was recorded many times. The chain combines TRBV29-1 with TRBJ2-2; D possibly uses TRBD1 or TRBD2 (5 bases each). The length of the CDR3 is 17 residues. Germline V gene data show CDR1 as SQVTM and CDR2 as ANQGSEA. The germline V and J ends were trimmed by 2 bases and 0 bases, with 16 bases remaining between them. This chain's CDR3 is CSVESPGQGSNTGELFF. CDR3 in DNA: TGCAGCGTTGAATCGCCGGGGCAGGGTTCGAACACCGGGGAGCTGTTTTTT.

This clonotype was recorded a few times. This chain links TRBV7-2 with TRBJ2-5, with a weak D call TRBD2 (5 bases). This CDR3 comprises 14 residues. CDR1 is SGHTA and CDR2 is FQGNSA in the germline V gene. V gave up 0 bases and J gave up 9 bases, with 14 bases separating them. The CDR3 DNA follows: TGTGCCAGCAGCTTAGCGAGGGAGTCGGGGTCCCAGTACTTC. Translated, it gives CASSLARESGSQYF.

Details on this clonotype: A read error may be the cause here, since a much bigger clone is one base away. CDR3 loop: CASTGKRFNQPQHF. In DNA form, the CDR3 reads TGTGCCAGCACGGGTAAACGTTTCAATCAGCCCCAGCATTTT. The chain is built from TRBV19 and TRBJ1-5; D is uncertain. V lost 9 bases and J lost 3, with 15 bases in between. This CDR3 region has 14 residues. Looked up from germline, CDR1 is LNHDA and CDR2 is SQIVND (reference sequence).

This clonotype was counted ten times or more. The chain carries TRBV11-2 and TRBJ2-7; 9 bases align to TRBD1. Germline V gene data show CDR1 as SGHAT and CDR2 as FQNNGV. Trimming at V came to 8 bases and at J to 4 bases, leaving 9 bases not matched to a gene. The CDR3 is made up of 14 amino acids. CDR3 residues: CASHTAGQGYEQYF. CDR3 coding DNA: TGTGCCAGCCACACCGCGGGACAGGGTTACGAGCAGTACTTC.

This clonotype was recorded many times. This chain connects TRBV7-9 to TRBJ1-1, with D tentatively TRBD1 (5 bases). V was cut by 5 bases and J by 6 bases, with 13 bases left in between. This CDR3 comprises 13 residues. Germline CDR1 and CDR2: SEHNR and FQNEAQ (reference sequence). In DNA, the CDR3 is TGTGCCAGCAGCGCCAGGGAACTCGCTGAAGCTTTCTTT. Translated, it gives CASSARELAEAFF.

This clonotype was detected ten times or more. The DNA for the CDR3 is TGTGCCAGCAAGAAGTCGGGAGGGCCGTACGAGCAGTACTTC. As protein: CASKKSGGPYEQYF. The chain is built from TRBV2 and TRBJ2-7, with TRBD2 matching over 8 bases. The CDR3 is 14 amino acids. V lost 7 bases, J lost 4 bases, and 9 bases stayed unmatched. Germline CDR1 SNHLY, CDR2 FYNNEI. Drawing the rest from reference TRBV2 and TRBJ2-7, the complete variable domain is EPEVTQTPSHQVTQMGQEVILRCVPISNHLYFYWYRQILGQKVEFLVSFYNNEISEKSEIFDDQFSVERPDGSNFTLKIRSTKLEDSAMYFCASKKSGGPYEQYFGPGTRLTVT.

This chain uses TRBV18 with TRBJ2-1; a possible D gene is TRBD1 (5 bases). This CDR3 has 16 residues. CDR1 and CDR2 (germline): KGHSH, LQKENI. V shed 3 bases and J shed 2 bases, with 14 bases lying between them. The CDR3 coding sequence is TGTGCCAGCTCACCTTTTGGGGCAGGAGCCTACAATGAGCAGTTCTTC. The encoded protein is CASSPFGAGAYNEQFF.

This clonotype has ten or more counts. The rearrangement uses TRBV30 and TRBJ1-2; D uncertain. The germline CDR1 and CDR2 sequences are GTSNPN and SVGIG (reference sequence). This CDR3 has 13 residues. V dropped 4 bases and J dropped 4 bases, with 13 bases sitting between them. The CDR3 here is CAWIAGLSYGYTF. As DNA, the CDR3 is TGTGCCTGGATAGCTGGGCTCAGCTATGGCTACACCTTC.

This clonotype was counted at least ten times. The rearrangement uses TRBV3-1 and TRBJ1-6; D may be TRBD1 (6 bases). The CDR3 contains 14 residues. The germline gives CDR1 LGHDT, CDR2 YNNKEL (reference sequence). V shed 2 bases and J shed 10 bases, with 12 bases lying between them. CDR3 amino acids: CASSQSDRRSPLHF. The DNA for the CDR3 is TGTGCCAGCAGCCAATCGGACAGAAGATCACCCCTCCACTTT.

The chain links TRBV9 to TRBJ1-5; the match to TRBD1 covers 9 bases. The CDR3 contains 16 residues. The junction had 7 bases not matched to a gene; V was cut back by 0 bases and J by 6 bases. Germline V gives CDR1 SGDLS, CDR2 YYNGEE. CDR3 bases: TGTGCCAGCAGCGTAGGAGGGACAGGGCGCGTTCAGCCCCAGCATTTT. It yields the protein CASSVGGTGRVQPQHF.

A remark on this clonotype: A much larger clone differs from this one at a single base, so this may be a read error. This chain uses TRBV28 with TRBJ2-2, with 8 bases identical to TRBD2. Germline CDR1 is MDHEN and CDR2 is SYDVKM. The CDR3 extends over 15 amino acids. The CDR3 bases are TGTGCCGGCAGTGCGGGACTAGGGGACACCGGGGAGCTGTTTTTT. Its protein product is CAGSAGLGDTGELFF.

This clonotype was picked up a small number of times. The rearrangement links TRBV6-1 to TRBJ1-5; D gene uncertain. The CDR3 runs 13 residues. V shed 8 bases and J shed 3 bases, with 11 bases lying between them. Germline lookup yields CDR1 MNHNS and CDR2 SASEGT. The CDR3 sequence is CASSTVDNQPQHF. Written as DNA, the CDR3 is TGTGCCAGCTCTACCGTCGACAATCAGCCCCAGCATTTT.

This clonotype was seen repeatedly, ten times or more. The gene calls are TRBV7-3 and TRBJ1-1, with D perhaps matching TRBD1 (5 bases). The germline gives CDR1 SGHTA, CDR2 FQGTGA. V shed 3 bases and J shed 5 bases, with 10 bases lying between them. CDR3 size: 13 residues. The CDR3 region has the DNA TGTGCCAGCAGCTTGGAGTGGGGGACTGAAGCTTTCTTT. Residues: CASSLEWGTEAFF. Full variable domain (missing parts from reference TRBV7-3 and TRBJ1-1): GAGVSQTPSNKVTEKGKYVELRCDPISGHTALYWYRQSLGQGPEFLIYFQGTGAADDSGLPNDRFFAVRPEGSVSTLKIQRTERGDSAVYLCASSLEWGTEAFFGQGTRLTVV.

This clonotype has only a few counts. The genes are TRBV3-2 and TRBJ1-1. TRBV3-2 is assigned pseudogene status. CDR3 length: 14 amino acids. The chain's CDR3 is CASSKPGGGAEAFF. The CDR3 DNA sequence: TGTGCCAGCAGCAAACCTGGTGGCGGTGCTGAAGCTTTCTTT.

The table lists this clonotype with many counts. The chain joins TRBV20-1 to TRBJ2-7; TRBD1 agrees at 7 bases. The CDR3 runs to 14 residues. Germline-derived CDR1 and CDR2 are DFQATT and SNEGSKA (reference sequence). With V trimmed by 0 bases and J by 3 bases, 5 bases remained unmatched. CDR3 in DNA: TGCAGTGCTAGAGATGTACAGGGGTACTACGAGCAGTACTTC. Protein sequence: CSARDVQGYYEQYF.

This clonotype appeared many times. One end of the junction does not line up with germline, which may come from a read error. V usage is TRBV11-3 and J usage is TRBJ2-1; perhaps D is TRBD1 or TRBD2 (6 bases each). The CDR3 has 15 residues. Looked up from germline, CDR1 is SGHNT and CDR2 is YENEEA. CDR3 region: CSSSLGGDTGSEQFF. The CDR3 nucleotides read TGTTCCAGCAGCTTAGGCGGGGACACCGGGAGTGAGCAGTTCTTC.

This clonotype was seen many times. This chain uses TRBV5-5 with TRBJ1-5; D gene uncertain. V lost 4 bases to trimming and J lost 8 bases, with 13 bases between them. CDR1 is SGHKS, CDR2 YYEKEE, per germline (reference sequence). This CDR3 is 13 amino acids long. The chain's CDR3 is CASSKTRSEPQHF. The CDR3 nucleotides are TGTGCCAGCAGCAAGACACGATCCGAGCCCCAGCATTTT.